This T cell receptor (beta chain) is drawn from a study of shared clonotypes between healthy human individuals. Study summary: There were three CD4 naive, three CD4 memory, two CD8 naive and one CD8 memory plates per donor.

Sequencing used immunoSEQ multiplex PCR; TCRdb keeps in-frame clones, though not all of them. The table lists 400,000 or so clones, about 96% of them singletons. The material sequenced was memory CD8+ T cells sorted from blood. The subset here: CD45RO+ cells pooled with CCR7-negative TemRA cells. The TCR comes from a man in his thirties or forties in good health.

The CDR3 loop is CASSSHTATDTQYF. As DNA, the CDR3 is TGTGCCAGCAGTAGTCACACGGCCACAGATACGCAGTATTTT. The rearrangement joins TRBV7-6 to TRBJ2-3, with unresolved D. This CDR3 contains 14 residues. Trimming removed 6 bases from V and 2 bases from J, with 12 bases in between. From germline, CDR1 is SGHVS and CDR2 FNYEAQ.